This paragraph reports one T cell receptor beta chain. The sample belongs to a study of regulatory T cells in long-lasting Graves disease. Construction of the TCR beta libraries employed iRepertoire HTBI primers in conjunction with Arm-PCR of CDR3 regions. As handled by the study authors: The samples included approximately 62 TRBV and 14 TRBJ segments. TCRdb re-derived calls from the multiplex PCR reads in MiXCR, one entry per CDR3 protein. Here the V and J calls rest on TCRdb's processing, not on the authors' analysis. The sample holds roughly 320,000 distinct CDR3 sequences, over 15% seen once. From germline, CDR1 is MNHEY and CDR2 SVGEGT. CDR3 length: 14 amino acids. V gave up 6 bases and J gave up 4 bases, with 13 bases separating them. Time point defined: newly diagnosed GD, antithyroid drugs for less than 3 months. Researchers made the TCR library from RNA that was extracted from PBMCs. The same data also went into a second study, on T cells in Graves' hyperthyroidism and ophthalmopathy. This second study notes: Blood also contained most expanded thyroid clonotypes above 0.001.

This clonotype was sampled from a man in his forties with Graves disease. V gene TRBV6-2 or TRBV6-3 combines with J gene TRBJ1-3; D is ambiguous. The material was peripheral blood mononuclear cells (PBMCs), obtained at new diagnosis, from a patient treated with antithyroid drugs. DNA of the CDR3: TGTGCCAGCAGGCTCGACCGATTCGGAAACACCATATATTTT. Translated, it gives CASRLDRFGNTIYF.